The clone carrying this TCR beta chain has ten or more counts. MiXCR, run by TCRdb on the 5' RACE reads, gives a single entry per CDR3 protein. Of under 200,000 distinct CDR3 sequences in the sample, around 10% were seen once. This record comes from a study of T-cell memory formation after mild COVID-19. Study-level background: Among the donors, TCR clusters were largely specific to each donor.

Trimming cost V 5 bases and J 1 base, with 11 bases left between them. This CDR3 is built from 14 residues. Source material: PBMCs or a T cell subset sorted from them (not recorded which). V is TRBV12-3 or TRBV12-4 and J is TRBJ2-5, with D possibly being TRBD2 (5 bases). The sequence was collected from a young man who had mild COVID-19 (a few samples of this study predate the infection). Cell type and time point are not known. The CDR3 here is CASSRGFRQETQYF. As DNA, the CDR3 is TGTGCCAGCAGTAGAGGGTTCCGCCAAGAGACCCAGTACTTC.